Listed below are T cell receptor beta chains from one sample, sequenced in a study of CD8 T cells in ankylosing spondylitis. MiXCR, run by TCRdb on the 5' RACE reads, gives a single entry per CDR3 protein. The table includes some 240,000 distinct CDR3 sequences, 20% to 30% detected once. Sequencing was carried out using blood, either unsorted or a sorted T cell fraction (not recorded which). These TCRs come from a male donor with ankylosing spondylitis or in good health (not recorded which). CDR3s include the opening cysteine and the closing phenylalanine or tryptophan. D genes are given only for firm matches. Some rows have no size entry. The others give once, few or many, or a class for an expanded clone.

>-|TRBV10-3|14|-|TRBJ2-7
TGTGCCATCAGTGAGCCGGGACCTTTCTACGAGCAGTACTTC
CAISEPGPFYEQYF
>few|TRBV20-1|11|-|TRBJ2-5
TGCAGTGCTAGCCCCTTAGAGGCCCAGTACTTC
CSASPLEAQYF
>-|TRBV5-6|16|TRBD1|TRBJ1-5
TGTGCCAGCAGCTTGGACAGGGGTAAAAGCAATCAGCCCCAGCATTTT
CASSLDRGKSNQPQHF
>few|TRBV5-5|15|-|TRBJ2-5
TGTGCCAGCAGCTTTAGCGGCAGGGGGGGCGAGACCCAGTACTTC
CASSFSGRGGETQYF
>-|TRBV12-3/TRBV12-4|14|-|TRBJ2-3
TGTGCCAGCAGTTTGCTAGGGGGGGCAGATACGCAGTATTTT
CASSLLGGADTQYF
>few|TRBV20-1|14|TRBD2|TRBJ2-7
TGCAGTGCTGGAACGACTAGCGCGTCCTACGAGCAGTACTTC
CSAGTTSASYEQYF
>few|TRBV29-1|13|TRBD1|TRBJ2-5
TGCAGCGTTGGAGGGGGACAGCTTGAGACCCAGTACTTC
CSVGGGQLETQYF
>many|TRBV5-1|14|-|TRBJ2-3
TGCGCCAGCAGCTTGACCCCTTACACAGATACGCAGTATTTT
CASSLTPYTDTQYF
>-|TRBV20-1|14|TRBD1|TRBJ2-7
TGCAGTGCTAGAGAAGGGACAGGGGGCCACGAGCAGTACTTC
CSAREGTGGHEQYF
>many|TRBV2|16|-|TRBJ1-6
TGTGCCAGCAGTGAAGCGCTTGGGCAGAAGAATTCACCCCTCCACTTT
CASSEALGQKNSPLHF
>many|TRBV7-9|13|-|TRBJ2-7
TGTGCCAGCAGCCCGACAGAAGCCTACGAGCAGTACTTC
CASSPTEAYEQYF